These 21 T cell receptor beta chains came from one sample sequenced in a study of technical replicates of blood from a handful of donors. TCRdb keeps only in-frame clones here, not all; method: immunoSEQ multiplex PCR. The data hold roughly 68,000 clones, with around nine tenths observed a single time. The sequencing sample was made of PBMCs. All receptors come from a human donor in good health. Some clones in this sample may be carry-over from other donors' samples.

The V gene is TRBV5-1, the J gene TRBJ2-1; 11 bases match TRBD1. Germline lookup yields CDR1 SGHRS and CDR2 YFSETQ. The CDR3 extends over 16 amino acids. Trimming took 6 bases from V and 3 from J; bases not matched to a gene: 8. CDR3 nucleotide sequence: TGCGCCAGCACCGTGACCGGGACAGGGGGCTACAATGAGCAGTTCTTC. Its protein product is CASTVTGTGGYNEQFF.

The rearrangement joins TRBV19 to TRBJ1-5; 7 bases align to TRBD1. V lost 4 bases and J lost 0; bases outside the gene matches: 18. The germline CDR1 and CDR2 sequences are LNHDA and SQIVND (reference sequence). The CDR3 covers 20 residues. CDR3 region: CASSRTSRGASDYSNQPQHF. DNA of the CDR3: TGTGCCAGTAGTAGAACCTCCAGGGGGGCGTCCGACTATAGCAATCAGCCCCAGCATTTT.

J is TRBJ2-7 and V is TRBV14; possible D gene TRBD2, 6 bases. Germline CDR1 SGHDN, CDR2 FVKESK. V lost 0 bases, J lost 4 bases, and 16 bases lay in between. This CDR3 region has 16 residues. CDR3 residues: CASSQEGPLGTYEQYF. DNA of the CDR3: TGTGCCAGCAGCCAAGAAGGCCCACTCGGGACTTACGAGCAGTACTTC.

This chain links TRBV9 with TRBJ2-2, with 9 bases lining up with TRBD1. CDR3 length equals 16 residues. Germline values: CDR1 SGDLS, CDR2 YYNGEE. Trimming took 4 bases from V and 1 from J; bases not matched to a gene: 5. The CDR3 bases are TGTGCCAGCAGCCCCCGACAGGGGGGGAACACCGGGGAGCTGTTTTTT. Translation: CASSPRQGGNTGELFF.

The J gene is TRBJ2-2, the V gene TRBV21-1; TRBD2, the table's D call, was not compared with the DNA. TRBV21-1 is a listed pseudogene. The CDR3 is 18 amino acids. The CDR3, as DNA: TGTGCCAGCAGCAAAGAGATCCATGAAGTAGCGGGAACCGGGGAGCTGTTTTTT. Protein: CASSKEIHEVAGTGELFF.

The rearrangement uses TRBV11-3 and TRBJ2-1; D is unresolved. In germline, CDR1 is SGHNT, CDR2 YENEEA. This CDR3 has 13 residues. V lost 0 bases and J lost 10, with 10 bases in between. The chain's CDR3 is CASSLDQKREQFF. CDR3 bases: TGTGCCAGCAGCTTAGATCAGAAGCGCGAGCAGTTCTTC.

The chain employs TRBV23-1 and TRBJ2-4; no clear D. TRBV23-1 is filed as an ORF, its function uncertain. This CDR3 is built from 15 residues. Trimming removed 0 bases at V and 0 bases at J, with 6 bases between. The CDR3 sequence is CASSQSGLAKNIQYF. In DNA form, the CDR3 reads TGCGCCAGCAGTCAATCGGGCCTAGCCAAAAACATTCAGTACTTC.

The J gene is TRBJ2-1, the V gene TRBV12-5; D not resolved. CDR3 length equals 15 residues. Germline CDR1 and CDR2: LGHNT and FRNRAP. V was cut by 1 base and J by 5 bases, with 12 bases left in between. This CDR3 reads CASGLGGGIHNEQFF. The CDR3 region has the DNA TGTGCTAGTGGTTTGGGAGGCGGAATCCACAATGAGCAGTTCTTC.

In its sample, this clone was seen a few times. The CDR3 loop reads CASSYRGVQEQFF. The CDR3 DNA follows: TGTGCCAGCAGTTACCGGGGGGTTCAAGAGCAGTTCTTC. V usage is TRBV7-9 and J usage is TRBJ2-1; 7 bases agree with TRBD2. Germline trimming cut 6 bases from V and 10 bases from J; bases unmatched to any gene: 9. The length of the CDR3 is 13 residues. Germline lookup yields CDR1 SEHNR and CDR2 FQNEAQ (reference sequence).

CDR3 amino acids: CASSPPFGGGTYEQYF. CDR3 nucleotides: TGTGCCAGCAGCCCCCCGTTTGGCGGCGGAACTTACGAGCAGTACTTC. The V gene is TRBV5-6, the J gene TRBJ2-7; D is uncertain. Trimming pared 4 bases from V and 4 bases from J, leaving 21 bases between. The CDR3 totals 16 residues. Germline values: CDR1 SGHDT, CDR2 YYEEEE.

CDR3 DNA: TGTGCCAGTTTTAGACAGTTGAACACTGAAGCTTTCTTT. Its protein is CASFRQLNTEAFF. V usage is TRBV27 and J usage is TRBJ1-1, with a tentative D call TRBD1 (5 bases). CDR3 length equals 13 residues. CDR1 and CDR2 from the germline V gene are MNHEY and SMNVEV (reference sequence). Deletions cut 9 bases from V and 0 bases from J, with 11 bases between.

This chain joins TRBV11-1 and TRBJ2-2, with TRBD2 matching 12 bases. V was clipped by 1 base and J by 4 bases; unmatched bases: 7. The CDR3 covers 18 residues. Germline CDR1 SGHAT, CDR2 FQDESV (reference sequence). The chain's CDR3 is CASSLETSGRGGTGELFF. CDR3 bases: TGTGCCAGCAGCTTAGAGACTAGCGGGAGAGGGGGCACCGGGGAGCTGTTTTTT.

The chain joins TRBV6-4 to TRBJ2-1, with 11 bases aligning to TRBD2. CDR3 length: 14 residues. Germline V lookup: CDR1 MRHNA, CDR2 SNTAGT. V lost 4 bases to trimming and J lost 10 bases; unmatched junction nucleotides: 6. The CDR3 DNA follows: TGTGCCAGCAGTGGCCTAGCGGGGGGCGGGGAGCAGTTCTTC. It specifies CASSGLAGGGEQFF.

The rearrangement uses TRBV7-2 and TRBJ2-5; 12 nucleotides agree with TRBD2. This CDR3 comprises 18 residues. V dropped 2 bases and J dropped 5; count of bases not matched to a gene: 12. Looked up from germline, CDR1 is SGHTA and CDR2 is FQGNSA. CDR3 sequence reads: CASSLSSSSGGAEETQYF. The CDR3 DNA sequence: TGTGCCAGCAGCTTAAGCTCGTCTAGCGGGGGGGCCGAGGAGACCCAGTACTTC. Supplemented by reference TRBV7-2 and TRBJ2-5, the full variable domain reads GAGVSQSPSNKVTEKGKDVELRCDPISGHTALYWYRQSLGQGLEFLIYFQGNSAPDKSGLPSDRFSAERTGGSVSTLTIQRTQQEDSAVYLCASSLSSSSGGAEETQYFGPGTRLLVL.

The V and J genes are TRBV4-3 and TRBJ1-4, with D possibly matching TRBD1 (5 bases). The germline gives CDR1 LGHNA, CDR2 YSLEER. Trimming shortened V by 3 bases and J by 0 bases, and 8 bases separated the two germline ends. The CDR3 is 15 amino acids. The CDR3 DNA is TGCGCCAGCAGCCAGTGGGGGGCAACTAATGAAAAACTGTTTTTT. It encodes CASSQWGATNEKLFF.

This clone has more than one count but fewer than ten. The CDR3 nucleotides are TGTGCCTGGAGTATTGACAGCATGAACACTGAAGCTTTCTTT. It encodes CAWSIDSMNTEAFF. This chain links TRBV30 with TRBJ1-1; D is perhaps TRBD1 (5 bases). This CDR3 spans 14 amino acids. Germline V lookup: CDR1 GTSNPN, CDR2 SVGIG (reference sequence). The V end was cut by 2 bases, the J end by 0 bases, with 10 bases between.

This clone has just one count. The CDR3 DNA follows: TGTGCCAGCAGCTTATATGGCAGGGGGCTGTTCGAGCAGTACTTC. This encodes CASSLYGRGLFEQYF. The chain employs TRBV5-6 and TRBJ2-7; 8 nucleotides agree with TRBD1. Unmatched junction bases numbered 10, after V lost 2 bases and J lost 6 bases. The CDR3 sequence is 15 residues long. Germline V gene data show CDR1 as SGHDT and CDR2 as YYEEEE.

As regards this clone: The junction departs from the called germline gene at one end, perhaps through a read error. CDR3 residues: CASSYSMLAGGRPIF. In DNA form, the CDR3 reads TGTGCCAGCAGTTACTCGATGCTAGCGGGTGGGCGACCTATTTTT. The genes are TRBV6-5 and TRBJ2-3, with 8 bases that match TRBD2. The CDR3 sequence is 15 residues long. Germline V lookup: CDR1 MNHEY, CDR2 SVGAGI.

The genes are TRBV5-4 and TRBJ2-7, with TRBD1 as a possible D gene (6 bases). V lost 4 bases to trimming and J lost 1 base, with 18 bases between them. Germline V gene data show CDR1 as SGHNT and CDR2 as YYREEE (reference sequence). There are 16 residues in the CDR3. CDR3 nucleotide sequence: TGTGCCAGCAGCCAAGTGACAGGTTTGGGGTCCTACGAGCAGTACTTC. Translated, it gives CASSQVTGLGSYEQYF.

The chain employs TRBV30 and TRBJ1-6; D may be TRBD1 (5 bases). Trimming shortened V by 2 bases and J by 9 bases, and 11 bases separated the two germline ends. Germline-derived CDR1 and CDR2 are GTSNPN and SVGIG (reference sequence). The length of the CDR3 is 13 residues. The CDR3 nucleotides read TGTGCCTGGAGTCAAGCAGGGTTTTCACCCCTCCACTTT. Its translation: CAWSQAGFSPLHF.

The CDR3 coding sequence is TGTGCCAGTAGTATAGCTCTGCCCCGGGGTGAGCAGTTCTTC. It yields the protein CASSIALPRGEQFF. The chain joins TRBV19 to TRBJ2-1; possibly TRBD2 for D (5 bases). Trimming took off 1 base at V and 9 bases at J, with 13 bases between the two ends. This CDR3 comprises 14 residues. CDR1 is LNHDA, CDR2 SQIVND, per germline (reference sequence).